This T cell receptor (beta chain) comes out of a study of blood T cell repertoires in COVID-19. The wider study: Both acute and convalescent COVID-19 samples were obtained from the United States, Italy and Spain. PBMCs, B-cell-depleted T cells, or T cells were the source of the cDNA or gDNA that made up the material.

Sequenced by immunoSEQ multiplex PCR; TCRdb stores in-frame clones only, minus some. This table holds over 130,000 clones, over 75% found once. Study members were between 18 and 89 years old and lived in 24 US regions. The sequence came from a man aged 50 to 60 in a cohort exposed to, infected with or recovered from COVID-19 (not recorded which). The source material was PBMCs or T cells enriched from blood (not recorded which).

CDR3 in amino acids: CASSFPWQGTNTEAFF. The CDR3 DNA reads TGTGCCAGCAGCTTCCCCTGGCAGGGAACGAACACTGAAGCTTTCTTT. V is TRBV7-9 and J is TRBJ1-1, with D possibly TRBD1 on 5 matching bases. Per germline, CDR1 SEHNR and CDR2 FQNEAQ (reference sequence). The CDR3 totals 16 residues. V dropped 3 bases and J dropped 1 base, with 15 bases sitting between them. Full variable domain (remainder filled in from reference TRBV7-9 and TRBJ1-1): DTGVSQNPRHKITKRGQNVTFRCDPISEHNRLYWYRQTLGQGPEFLTYFQNEAQLEKSRLLSDRFSAERPKGSFSTLEIQRTEQGDSAMYLCASSFPWQGTNTEAFFGQGTRLTVV.